Shown below are 5 T cell receptor beta chains from a single sample sequenced in a study of molecular identifiers for immune sequencing clone quantification. TCRdb processed the PCR reads anew with MiXCR; each CDR3 protein has one entry. Of 600,000 to 650,000 distinct CDR3 sequences listed, approximately 20% are singletons. The sequencing sample was made of naive CD8+ T cells from blood, with Jurkat cell RNA spiked in. Subset noted: FACS-sorted CD8+CD4-CCR7+CD45RA+ naive T cells. These receptors were taken from a human donor in good health. Some libraries in this study had Jurkat cell RNA spiked in.

In this sample, this clonotype turned up many times. The V gene is TRBV6-1, the J gene TRBJ2-1; unclear D gene. V lost 3 bases and J 8 bases, leaving 5 bases between the germline ends. In germline, CDR1 is MNHNS, CDR2 SASEGT. The CDR3 sequence is 11 residues long. CDR3 region: CASSDNHEQFF. The DNA for the CDR3 is TGTGCCAGCAGTGATAATCATGAGCAGTTCTTC.

As concerns this clonotype: This may be a read error: a much more frequent sequence differs by one nucleotide. The CDR3 protein is CAGSQEPLSTDTQYF. DNA for the CDR3: TGCGCCGGCAGCCAAGAACCGCTTAGCACAGATACGCAGTATTTT. This chain uses TRBV4-3 with TRBJ2-3; D is ambiguous. Per the germline V gene, CDR1 is LGHNA and CDR2 is YSLEER. There are 15 residues in the CDR3.

To note about this clonotype: With a much larger clone just one base away, this may be a read error. A read error is likely, as this CDR3 ends without the conserved phenylalanine or tryptophan. The chain is built from TRBV27 and TRBJ2-3; 9 bases fit TRBD2. Germline V gene lookup returns CDR1 MNHEY and CDR2 SMNVEV (reference sequence). The CDR3 is made up of 14 amino acids. Trimming removed 6 bases from V and 2 bases from J; junction bases left unmatched: 3. CDR3 region: CASSGLAFTDTQYS. The CDR3 DNA reads as TGTGCCAGCAGCGGACTAGCGTTCACAGATACGCAGTATTCT.

In the case of this clonotype: One end of the junction does not line up with germline, which may come from a read error. The chain has TRBV9 and TRBJ1-3; the D gene is possibly TRBD1 (5 bases). CDR3 size: 16 residues. CDR1 is SGDLS and CDR2 is YYNGEE in the germline V gene. This chain's CDR3 is CASSVGGESSGNTIHF. The CDR3 DNA reads TGTGCCAGCAGCGTTGGGGGGGAGAGCTCTGGAAACACCATACATTTT.

The DNA of the CDR3 is TGCAGTGCGGCTAGCTTGGTCTCCTACAATGAGCAGTTCTTC. This encodes CSAASLVSYNEQFF. The chain recombines TRBV20-1 with TRBJ2-1; a possible D gene is TRBD2 (5 bases). The germline V and J ends were trimmed by 6 bases and 0 bases, with 12 bases remaining between them. Germline values: CDR1 DFQATT, CDR2 SNEGSKA (reference sequence). The CDR3 has 14 amino acids.